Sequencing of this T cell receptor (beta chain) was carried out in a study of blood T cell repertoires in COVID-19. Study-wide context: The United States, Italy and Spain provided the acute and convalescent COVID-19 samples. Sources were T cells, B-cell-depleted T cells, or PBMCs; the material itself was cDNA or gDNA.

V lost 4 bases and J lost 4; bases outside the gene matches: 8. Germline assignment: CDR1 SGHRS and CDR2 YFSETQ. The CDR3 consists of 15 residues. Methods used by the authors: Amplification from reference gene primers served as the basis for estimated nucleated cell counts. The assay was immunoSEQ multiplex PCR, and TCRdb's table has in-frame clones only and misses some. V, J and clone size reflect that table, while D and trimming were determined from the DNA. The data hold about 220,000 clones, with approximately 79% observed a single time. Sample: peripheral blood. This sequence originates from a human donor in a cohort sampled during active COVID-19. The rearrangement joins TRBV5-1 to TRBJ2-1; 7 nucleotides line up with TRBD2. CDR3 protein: CASSPILASYNEQFF. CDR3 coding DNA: TGCGCCAGCAGCCCGATACTAGCGTCTTACAATGAGCAGTTCTTC.